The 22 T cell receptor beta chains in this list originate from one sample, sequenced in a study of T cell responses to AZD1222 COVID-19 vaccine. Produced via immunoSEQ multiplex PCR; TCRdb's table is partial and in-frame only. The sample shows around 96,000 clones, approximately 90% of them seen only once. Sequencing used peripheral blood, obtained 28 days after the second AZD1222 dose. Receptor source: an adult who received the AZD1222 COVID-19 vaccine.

CDR3 nucleotide sequence: TGCGCCAGCAGTTGGAGACACCCTTCAGAAAAACTGTTTTTT. Translating gives CASSWRHPSEKLFF. The chain links TRBV23-1 to TRBJ1-4; no definite D call. TRBV23-1 belongs to the ORF category, with a function that is uncertain. The CDR3 consists of 14 residues. V lost 5 bases, J lost 8 bases, and 15 bases lay in between.

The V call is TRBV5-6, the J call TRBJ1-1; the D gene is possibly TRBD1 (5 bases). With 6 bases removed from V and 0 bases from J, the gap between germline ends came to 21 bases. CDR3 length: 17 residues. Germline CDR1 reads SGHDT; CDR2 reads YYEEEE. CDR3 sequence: CASTPLAGRGLNTEAFF. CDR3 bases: TGTGCCAGCACCCCCCTGGCTGGGAGGGGCTTGAACACTGAAGCTTTCTTT.

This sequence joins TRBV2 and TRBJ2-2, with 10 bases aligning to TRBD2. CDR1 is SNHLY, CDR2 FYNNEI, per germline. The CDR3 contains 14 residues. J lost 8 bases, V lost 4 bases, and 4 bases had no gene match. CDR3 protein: CASSAAAGGGELFF. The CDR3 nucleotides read TGTGCCAGCAGTGCTGCAGCGGGAGGGGGGGAGCTGTTTTTT.

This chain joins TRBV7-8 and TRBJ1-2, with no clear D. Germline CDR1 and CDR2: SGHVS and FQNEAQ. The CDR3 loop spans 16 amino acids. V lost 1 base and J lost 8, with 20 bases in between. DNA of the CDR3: TGTGCCAGCAGCTTAGAGGAGGGAACGCGTCAACGGGGCTACACCTTC. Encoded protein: CASSLEEGTRQRGYTF.

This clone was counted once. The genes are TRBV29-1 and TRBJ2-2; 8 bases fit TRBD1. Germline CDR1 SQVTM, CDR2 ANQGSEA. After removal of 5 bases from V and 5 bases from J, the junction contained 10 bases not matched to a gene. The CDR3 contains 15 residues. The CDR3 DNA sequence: TGCAGCGTTCTGGGACAGGATATAAGGACCGGGGAGCTGTTTTTT. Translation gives CSVLGQDIRTGELFF.

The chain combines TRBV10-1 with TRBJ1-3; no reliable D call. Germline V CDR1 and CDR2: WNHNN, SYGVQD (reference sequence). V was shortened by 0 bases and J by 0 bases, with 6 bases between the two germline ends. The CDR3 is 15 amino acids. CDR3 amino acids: CASSESGYSGNTIYF. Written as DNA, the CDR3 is TGCGCCAGCAGTGAGTCGGGCTACTCTGGAAACACCATATATTTT.

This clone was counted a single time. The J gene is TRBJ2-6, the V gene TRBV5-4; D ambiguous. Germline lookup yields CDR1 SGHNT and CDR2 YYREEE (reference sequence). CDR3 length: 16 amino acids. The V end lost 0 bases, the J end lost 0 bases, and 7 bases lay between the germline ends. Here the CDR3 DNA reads TGTGCCAGCAGCTTGGATCGCATCTCTGGGGCCAACGTCCTGACTTTC. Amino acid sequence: CASSLDRISGANVLTF.

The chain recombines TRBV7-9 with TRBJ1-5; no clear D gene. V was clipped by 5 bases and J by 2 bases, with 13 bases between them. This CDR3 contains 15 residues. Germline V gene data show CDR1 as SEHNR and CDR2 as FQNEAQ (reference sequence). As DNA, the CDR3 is TGTGCCAGCAGCCCGACTACCGCGGGCAATCAGCCCCAGCATTTT. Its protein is CASSPTTAGNQPQHF.

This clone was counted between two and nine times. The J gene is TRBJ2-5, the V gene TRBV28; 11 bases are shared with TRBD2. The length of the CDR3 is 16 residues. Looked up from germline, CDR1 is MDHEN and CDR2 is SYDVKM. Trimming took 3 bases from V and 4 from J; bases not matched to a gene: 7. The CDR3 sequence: CASSLTSGMGGETQYF. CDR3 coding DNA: TGTGCCAGCAGTTTGACTAGCGGGATGGGAGGAGAGACCCAGTACTTC.

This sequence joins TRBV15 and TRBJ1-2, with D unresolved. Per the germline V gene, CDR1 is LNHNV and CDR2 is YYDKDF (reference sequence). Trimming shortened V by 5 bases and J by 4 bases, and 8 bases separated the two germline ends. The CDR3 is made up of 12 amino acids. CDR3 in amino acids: CATSPIGYGYTF. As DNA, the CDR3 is TGTGCCACCAGCCCTATTGGCTATGGCTACACCTTC. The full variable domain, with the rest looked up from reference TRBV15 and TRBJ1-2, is DAMVIQNPRYQVTQFGKPVTLSCSQTLNHNVMYWYQQKSSQAPKLLFHYYDKDFNNEADTPDNFQSRRPNTSFCFLDIRSPGLGDTAMYLCATSPIGYGYTFGSGTRLTVV.

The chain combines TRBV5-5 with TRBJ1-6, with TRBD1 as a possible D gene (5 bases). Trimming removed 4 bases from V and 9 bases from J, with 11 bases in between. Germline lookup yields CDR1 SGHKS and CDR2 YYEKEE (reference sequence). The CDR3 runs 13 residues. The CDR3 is CASSQAGGSPLHF. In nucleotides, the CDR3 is TGTGCCAGCAGCCAGGCGGGGGGTTCACCCCTCCACTTT.

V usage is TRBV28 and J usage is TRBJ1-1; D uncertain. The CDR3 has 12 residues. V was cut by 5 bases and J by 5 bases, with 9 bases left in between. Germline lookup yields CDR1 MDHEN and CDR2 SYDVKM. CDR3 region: CASSSEETEAFF. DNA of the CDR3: TGTGCCAGCAGTAGTGAGGAGACTGAAGCTTTCTTT.

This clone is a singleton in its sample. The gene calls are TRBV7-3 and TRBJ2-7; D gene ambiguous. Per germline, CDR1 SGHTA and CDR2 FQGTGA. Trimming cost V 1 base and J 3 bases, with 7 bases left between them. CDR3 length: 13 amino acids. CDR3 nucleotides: TGTGCCAGCAGCTTAAATACAGACTACGAGCAGTACTTC. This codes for CASSLNTDYEQYF.

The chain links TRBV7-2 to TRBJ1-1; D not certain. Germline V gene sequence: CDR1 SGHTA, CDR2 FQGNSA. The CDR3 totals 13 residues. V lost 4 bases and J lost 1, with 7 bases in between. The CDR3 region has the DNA TGTGCCAGCAGCTACCGCCGGAACACTGAAGCTTTCTTT. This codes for CASSYRRNTEAFF.

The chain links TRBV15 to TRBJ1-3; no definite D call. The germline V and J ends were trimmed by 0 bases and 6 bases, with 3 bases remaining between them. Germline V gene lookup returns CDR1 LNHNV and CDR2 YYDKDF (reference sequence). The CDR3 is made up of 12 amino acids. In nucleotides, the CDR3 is TGTGCCACCAGCAGAGACTCAAACACCATATATTTT. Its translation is CATSRDSNTIYF.

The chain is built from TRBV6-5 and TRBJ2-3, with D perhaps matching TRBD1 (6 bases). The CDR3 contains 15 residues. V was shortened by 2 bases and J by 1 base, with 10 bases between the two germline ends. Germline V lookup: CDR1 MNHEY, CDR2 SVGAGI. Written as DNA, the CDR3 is TGTGCCAGCAGTTACGTGGGGGCCCGCACAGATACGCAGTATTTT. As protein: CASSYVGARTDTQYF.

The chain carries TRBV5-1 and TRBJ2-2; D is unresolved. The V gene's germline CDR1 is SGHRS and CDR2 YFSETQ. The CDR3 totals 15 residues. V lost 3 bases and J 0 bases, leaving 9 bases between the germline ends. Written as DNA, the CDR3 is TGCGCCAGCAGCTCGACACCGGCGAACACCGGGGAGCTGTTTTTT. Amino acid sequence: CASSSTPANTGELFF.

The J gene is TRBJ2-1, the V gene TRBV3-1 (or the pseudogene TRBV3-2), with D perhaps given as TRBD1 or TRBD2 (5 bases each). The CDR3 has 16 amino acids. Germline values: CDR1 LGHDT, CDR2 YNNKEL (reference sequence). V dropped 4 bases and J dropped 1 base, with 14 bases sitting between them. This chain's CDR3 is CASSLGTAGSYNEQFF. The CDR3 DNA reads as TGTGCCAGCAGCCTGGGGACCGCTGGGTCCTACAATGAGCAGTTCTTC.

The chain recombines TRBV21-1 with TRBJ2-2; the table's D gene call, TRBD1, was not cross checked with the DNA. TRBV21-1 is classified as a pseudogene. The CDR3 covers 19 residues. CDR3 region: CASSKEGDRQSSDTGELFF. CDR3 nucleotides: TGTGCCAGCAGCAAAGAAGGGGACAGACAAAGCAGCGACACCGGGGAGCTGTTTTTT.

The CDR3 DNA follows: TGTGCCAGCAGTTACGGCAGGACCTCTGGAAACACCATATATTTT. It yields the protein CASSYGRTSGNTIYF. This chain uses TRBV6-2 or TRBV6-3 with TRBJ1-3; no definite D call. Germline CDR1 is MNHEY and CDR2 is SVGEGT. V was shortened by 2 bases and J by 0 bases, with 8 bases between the two germline ends. This CDR3 is built from 15 residues.

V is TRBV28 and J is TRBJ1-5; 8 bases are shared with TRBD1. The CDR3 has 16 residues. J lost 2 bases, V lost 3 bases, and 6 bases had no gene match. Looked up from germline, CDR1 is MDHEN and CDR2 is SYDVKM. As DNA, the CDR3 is TGTGCCAGCAGTTTCAGGGGGCGCGGGGGCAATCAGCCCCAGCATTTT. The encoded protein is CASSFRGRGGNQPQHF.

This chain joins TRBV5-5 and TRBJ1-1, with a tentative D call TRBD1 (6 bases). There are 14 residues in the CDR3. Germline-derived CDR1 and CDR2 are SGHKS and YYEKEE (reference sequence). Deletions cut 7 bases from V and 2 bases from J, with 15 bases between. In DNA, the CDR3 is TGTGCCAGCGTCCTCAGGGGCTCCAACACTGAAGCTTTCTTT. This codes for CASVLRGSNTEAFF. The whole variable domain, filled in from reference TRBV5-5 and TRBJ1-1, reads DAGVTQSPTHLIKTRGQQVTLRCSPISGHKSVSWYQQVLGQGPQFIFQYYEKEERGRGNFPDRFSARQFPNYSSELNVNALLLGDSALYLCASVLRGSNTEAFFGQGTRLTVV.